This T cell receptor beta chain was recorded in a study of beta chain features in type 1 diabetes. About this clone itself: Its antigen is unknown.

Sequenced material consisted of expressed TCRB transcripts (all of the isolated RNA was reverse transcribed). Libraries were prepared by immunoSEQ multiplex PCR; TCRdb keeps only in-frame clonotypes and omits some of them. The repertoire includes around 130,000 clones, 9% of them detected once, and about 0.7% sits in the top ten. The germline CDR1 and CDR2 sequences are SGHRS and YFSETQ. J was trimmed by 2 bases and V by 3 bases; bases with no gene match: 5. CDR3 length: 15 residues. Sorted CD4+ subsets: naive, central memory, regulatory, stem cell-like memory (CD45RO/CCR7/CD25/CD127/CD95/CD27 panel). Overall study results and limits: Patients with Type 1 diabetes showed moderately but significantly shorter TCRB CDR3s in all four CD4+ subsets.

The origin of this receptor is a man aged 25 to 45 with type 1 diabetes. The chain carries TRBV5-1 and TRBJ2-5; 9 nucleotides line up with TRBD2. Sequencing input: central memory CD4+ T cells from blood. CDR3 loop: CASSSRLAEQETQYF. The DNA of the CDR3 is TGCGCCAGCAGCTCCCGACTAGCGGAACAAGAGACCCAGTACTTC.